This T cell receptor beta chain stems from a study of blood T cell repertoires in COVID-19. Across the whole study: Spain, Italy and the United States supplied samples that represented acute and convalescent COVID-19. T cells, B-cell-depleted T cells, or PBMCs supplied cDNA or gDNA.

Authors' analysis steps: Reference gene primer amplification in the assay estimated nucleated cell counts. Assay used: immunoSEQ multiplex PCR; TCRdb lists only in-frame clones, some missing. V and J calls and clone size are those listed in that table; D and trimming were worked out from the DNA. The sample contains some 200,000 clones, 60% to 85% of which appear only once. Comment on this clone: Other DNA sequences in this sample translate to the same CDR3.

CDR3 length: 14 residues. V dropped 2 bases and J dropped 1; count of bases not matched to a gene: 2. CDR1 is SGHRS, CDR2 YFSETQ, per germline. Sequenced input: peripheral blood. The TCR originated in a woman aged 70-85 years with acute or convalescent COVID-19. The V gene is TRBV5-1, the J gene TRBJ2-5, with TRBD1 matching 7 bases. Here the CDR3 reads CASSFGDSQETQYF. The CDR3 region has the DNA TGCGCCAGCAGCTTTGGGGACAGCCAAGAGACCCAGTACTTC. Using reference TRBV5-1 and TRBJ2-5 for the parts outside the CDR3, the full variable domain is KAGVTQTPRYLIKTRGQQVTLSCSPISGHRSVSWYQQTPGQGLQFLFEYFSETQRNKGNFPGRFSGRQFSNSRSEMNVSTLELGDSALYLCASSFGDSQETQYFGPGTRLLVL.